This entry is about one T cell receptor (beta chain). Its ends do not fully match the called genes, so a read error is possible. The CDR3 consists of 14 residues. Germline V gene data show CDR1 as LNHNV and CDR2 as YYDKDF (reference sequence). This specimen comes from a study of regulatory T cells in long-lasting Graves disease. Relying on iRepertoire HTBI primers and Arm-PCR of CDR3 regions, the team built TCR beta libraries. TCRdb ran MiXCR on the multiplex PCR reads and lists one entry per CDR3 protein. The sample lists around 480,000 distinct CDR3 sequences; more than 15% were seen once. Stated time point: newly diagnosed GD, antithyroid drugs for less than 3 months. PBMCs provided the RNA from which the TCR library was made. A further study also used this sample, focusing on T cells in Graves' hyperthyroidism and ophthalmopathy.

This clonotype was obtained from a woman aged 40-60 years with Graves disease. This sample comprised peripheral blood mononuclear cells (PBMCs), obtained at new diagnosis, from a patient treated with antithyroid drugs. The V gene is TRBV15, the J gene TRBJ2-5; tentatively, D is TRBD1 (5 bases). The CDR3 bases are TGTGCCACCAGCGGAGATCAGGGACAAGAGACCCAGTACTTC. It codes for CATSGDQGQETQYF. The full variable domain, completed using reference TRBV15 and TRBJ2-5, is DAMVIQNPRYQVTQFGKPVTLSCSQTLNHNVMYWYQQKSSQAPKLLFHYYDKDFNNEADTPDNFQSRRPNTSFCFLDIRSPGLGDTAMYLCATSGDQGQETQYFGPGTRLLVL.